These 25 T cell receptor beta chains originate from one sample sequenced in a study of shared clonotypes between healthy human individuals. TCRdb's table, derived via immunoSEQ multiplex PCR, lists solely in-frame clones and lacks some. The sample lists approximately 720,000 clones; approximately 75% were seen once. Sequencing was performed on memory CD4+ T cells sorted from blood. Subset indicated: CD45RA-negative fraction. These receptors originate from a woman aged 25 to 39 in good health.

The genes are TRBV19 and TRBJ2-1; the match to TRBD2 covers 9 bases. CDR3 length: 17 residues. CDR1 is LNHDA, CDR2 SQIVND, per germline (reference sequence). After removal of 5 bases from V and 0 bases from J, the junction contained 8 bases not matched to a gene. This CDR3 is CASSPRGSGSSYNEQFF. CDR3 DNA: TGTGCCAGTAGTCCTCGGGGTAGCGGGAGCTCCTACAATGAGCAGTTCTTC.

This clone was seen more than once but under ten times. This CDR3 is CASSLRAADHEQFF. The CDR3 DNA reads TGTGCCAGCAGCTTAAGGGCGGCGGACCATGAGCAGTTCTTC. The chain uses TRBV7-9 and TRBJ2-1, with D unresolved. Per germline, CDR1 SEHNR and CDR2 FQNEAQ (reference sequence). The CDR3 contains 14 residues. The V gene lost 2 bases and the J gene lost 8 bases, with 13 bases spanning the gap.

The CDR3 DNA reads as TGTGCCAGCAGCGTAGGGGGGACAGGGGTCGACGAGCAGTACTTC. Its translation: CASSVGGTGVDEQYF. V gene TRBV9 combines with J gene TRBJ2-7, with 10 bases that match TRBD1. Germline V gives CDR1 SGDLS, CDR2 YYNGEE. Trimming cost V 0 bases and J 5 bases; bases outside gene matches: 5. The CDR3 runs to 15 residues.

The chain combines TRBV5-4 with TRBJ2-5; 14 nucleotides agree with TRBD2. V was clipped by 4 bases and J by 5 bases; unmatched bases: 7. CDR1 is SGHNT and CDR2 is YYREEE in the germline V gene (reference sequence). The CDR3 is 16 amino acids. The CDR3 nucleotides read TGTGCCAGCAGCCCCGGGACTAGCGGGAGTAGGGAGACCCAGTACTTC. Its translation: CASSPGTSGSRETQYF.

The V gene is TRBV28, the J gene TRBJ2-5, with D possibly called TRBD1 or TRBD2 (5 bases each). The germline V gene encodes CDR1 MDHEN and CDR2 SYDVKM. The germline V and J ends were trimmed by 4 bases and 12 bases, with 15 bases remaining between them. This CDR3 has 12 residues. CDR3 coding DNA: TGTGCCAGCAGTTCCTGGGACCGTCTAAAGTACTTC. It yields the protein CASSSWDRLKYF.

This sequence joins TRBV6-1 and TRBJ2-3; D is uncertain. Per the germline V gene, CDR1 is MNHNS and CDR2 is SASEGT. Trimming shortened V by 4 bases and J by 4 bases, and 12 bases separated the two germline ends. CDR3 length: 14 residues. CDR3 bases: TGTGCCAGCAGTGTCTATGGTACCCCAGATACGCAGTATTTT. Translated, it gives CASSVYGTPDTQYF.

V gene TRBV19 combines with J gene TRBJ2-2; D is perhaps TRBD2 (5 bases). V was shortened by 6 bases and J by 6 bases, with 11 bases between the two germline ends. Germline V lookup: CDR1 LNHDA, CDR2 SQIVND (reference sequence). The CDR3 has 13 residues. This chain's CDR3 is CASRVGMAGELFF. CDR3 nucleotide sequence: TGTGCCAGTAGGGTCGGGATGGCCGGGGAGCTGTTTTTT.

This clone has a handful of counts. The chain employs TRBV5-1 and TRBJ2-5; TRBD2 agrees at 14 bases. Germline V gene sequence: CDR1 SGHRS, CDR2 YFSETQ. Germline trimming cut 4 bases from V and 5 bases from J; bases unmatched to any gene: 7. This CDR3 region has 16 residues. Here the CDR3 reads CASSAQTSGRGETQYF. CDR3 DNA: TGCGCCAGCAGCGCTCAGACTAGCGGGAGGGGTGAGACCCAGTACTTC.

To note about this clone: Other DNA sequences in this sample translate to the same CDR3. This chain's CDR3 is CASSYKGNGYTF. CDR3 DNA sequence: TGTGCCAGCAGTTACAAGGGGAACGGCTACACCTTC. The rearrangement joins TRBV6-5 to TRBJ1-2; D perhaps matches TRBD1 (5 bases). Looked up from germline, CDR1 is MNHEY and CDR2 is SVGAGI. Trimming left V 2 bases short and J 8 bases short, with 9 bases between. The CDR3 extends over 12 amino acids.

V gene TRBV7-9 combines with J gene TRBJ2-7, with D possibly being TRBD1 (7 bases). The CDR3 covers 17 residues. Trimming shortened V by 2 bases and J by 0 bases, and 17 bases separated the two germline ends. Germline CDR1 is SEHNR and CDR2 is FQNEAQ (reference sequence). The CDR3 coding sequence is TGTGCCAGCAGCTTATTTCGGGGGACAGCCCTCTCCTACGAGCAGTACTTC. This codes for CASSLFRGTALSYEQYF.

V and J are TRBV29-1 and TRBJ2-2, with TRBD1 identical over 8 bases. With 7 bases clipped from V and 6 bases from J, the junction kept 10 bases outside the gene matches. CDR1 is SQVTM, CDR2 ANQGSEA, per germline. CDR3 size: 14 residues. The CDR3 DNA reads TGCAGCGCGACAGGGGTAATTGTGCCCGGGGAGCTGTTTTTT. As protein: CSATGVIVPGELFF.

Only one count was recorded for this clone. The V gene is TRBV11-2, the J gene TRBJ2-1, with TRBD1 matching over 11 bases. The CDR3 covers 15 residues. Germline loops: CDR1 SGHAT, CDR2 FQNNGV. Germline trimming cut 3 bases from V and 5 bases from J; bases unmatched to any gene: 3. CDR3 protein: CASSFGQGANNEQFF. In nucleotides, the CDR3 is TGTGCCAGCAGCTTCGGACAGGGGGCCAACAATGAGCAGTTCTTC.

The chain combines TRBV2 with TRBJ2-6; no clear D gene. The CDR3 is 14 residues long. V was cut by 8 bases and J by 0 bases, with 8 bases left in between. The germline V gene encodes CDR1 SNHLY and CDR2 FYNNEI. The CDR3 region has the DNA TGTGCCAGCGATGACAACTCTGGGGCCAACGTCCTGACTTTC. As protein: CASDDNSGANVLTF.

This chain joins TRBV2 and TRBJ1-1, with D unresolved. Germline V gene data show CDR1 as SNHLY and CDR2 as FYNNEI. Trimming pared 4 bases from V and 0 bases from J, leaving 6 bases between. The CDR3 runs 13 residues. The CDR3 protein is CASSGDMNTEAFF. CDR3 nucleotides: TGTGCCAGCAGTGGAGATATGAACACTGAAGCTTTCTTT.

This clone was seen a few times. This chain joins TRBV27 and TRBJ1-2; D call uncertain. CDR1 and CDR2 from the germline V gene are MNHEY and SMNVEV (reference sequence). V lost 0 bases, J lost 8 bases, and 16 bases lay in between. The CDR3 covers 15 residues. The CDR3 DNA reads as TGTGCCAGCAGTTTATCGATTTGGGAGCCGAGGGGCTACACCTTC. As protein: CASSLSIWEPRGYTF.

V usage is TRBV19 and J usage is TRBJ1-5, with no clear D. Looked up from germline, CDR1 is LNHDA and CDR2 is SQIVND (reference sequence). The CDR3 has 15 amino acids. V was pared by 3 bases and J by 1 base, with 10 bases between. CDR3 nucleotides: TGTGCCAGTAGTATTGGTTGGCTGAGCAATCAGCCCCAGCATTTT. Translated: CASSIGWLSNQPQHF.

This chain uses TRBV23-1 with TRBJ2-1, with TRBD2 matching 11 bases. TRBV23-1 is sorted into the ORF group, with uncertain function. The CDR3 totals 13 residues. V was pared by 11 bases and J by 7 bases, with 7 bases of the junction left unmatched. For the CDR3, the DNA is TGCGCCGTGGTAGCGGGAGGGCTAAATGAGCAGTTCTTC. Its translation is CAVVAGGLNEQFF.

The chain is built from TRBV21-1 and TRBJ2-5; the listed D gene, TRBD1, was not tested against the DNA. The DNA end is more similar to TRBJ2-7, so the J call may be wrong. TRBV21-1 is an annotated pseudogene. The CDR3 has 15 residues. CDR3 bases: TGTGCCAGCAGCAAAGACGGACAGGACTCGAGCGAGCAGTACTTC. Amino acid sequence: CASSKDGQDSSEQYF.

This clone was observed a few times. The chain joins TRBV25-1 to TRBJ2-3; D not certain. The CDR3 runs 12 residues. The V and J ends lost 2 bases and 3 bases respectively, with 3 bases between them. The germline CDR1 and CDR2 sequences are MGHDK and SYGVNS. The CDR3 bases are TGTGCCAGCAGTGAAGAAACAGATACGCAGTATTTT. Translated, it gives CASSEETDTQYF.

This clone was recorded a few times. The J gene is TRBJ2-7, the V gene TRBV7-9; perhaps D is TRBD1 or TRBD2 (5 bases each). The V end was cut by 5 bases, the J end by 3 bases, with 11 bases between. The CDR3 runs to 13 residues. The germline V gene has CDR1 SEHNR and CDR2 FQNEAQ (reference sequence). The CDR3 sequence: CASSVGRRYEQYF. In nucleotides, the CDR3 is TGTGCCAGCAGCGTGGGACGCCGCTACGAGCAGTACTTC.

The chain links TRBV7-9 to TRBJ2-7, with TRBD2 matching 7 bases. V shed 5 bases, J shed 2 bases, and the junction held 12 bases outside the gene matches. The CDR3 totals 16 residues. Germline V lookup: CDR1 SEHNR, CDR2 FQNEAQ (reference sequence). CDR3 DNA: TGTGCCAGCAGCCACCGGTTAGGGGAGGGGACCTACGAGCAGTACTTC. It yields the protein CASSHRLGEGTYEQYF.

The gene calls are TRBV7-2 and TRBJ2-5; D is possibly TRBD1 (5 bases). CDR1 and CDR2 from the germline V gene are SGHTA and FQGNSA. The germline V and J ends were trimmed by 8 bases and 11 bases, with 18 bases remaining between them. The CDR3 consists of 12 residues. The CDR3: CASSRGGSEQYF. CDR3 sequence (DNA): TGTGCCAGCTCTAGGGGCGGCTCGGAGCAGTACTTC. Complete variable domain (other parts from reference TRBV7-2 and TRBJ2-5): GAGVSQSPSNKVTEKGKDVELRCDPISGHTALYWYRQSLGQGLEFLIYFQGNSAPDKSGLPSDRFSAERTGGSVSTLTIQRTQQEDSAVYLCASSRGGSEQYFGPGTRLLVL.

This chain links TRBV5-7 with TRBJ1-5; D ambiguous. TRBV5-7 is marked as an open reading frame, function uncertain. The V end lost 5 bases, the J end lost 3 bases, and 12 bases lay between the germline ends. The CDR3 totals 14 residues. CDR3 protein: CASRGRLINQPQHF. DNA of the CDR3: TGTGCCAGCAGAGGCAGACTGATCAATCAGCCCCAGCATTTT.

The chain combines TRBV10-2 with TRBJ2-1; 11 bases map to TRBD2. V lost 6 bases and J lost 8; bases outside the gene matches: 9. CDR1 WSHSY and CDR2 SAAADI come from the germline V gene. CDR3 length: 15 amino acids. DNA of the CDR3: TGCGCCAGCAGCAGAGAACTAGCGGGAGTACATGAGCAGTTCTTC. Residues: CASSRELAGVHEQFF.

The J gene is TRBJ2-1, the V gene TRBV27; TRBD2 matches 13 bases. V was clipped by 3 bases and J by 6 bases; unmatched bases: 2. Germline V lookup: CDR1 MNHEY, CDR2 SMNVEV (reference sequence). This CDR3 is built from 15 residues. The CDR3 is CASSLTSGRRNEQFF. CDR3 nucleotide sequence: TGTGCCAGCAGTTTGACTAGCGGGAGGCGCAATGAGCAGTTCTTC.